Below, one T cell receptor (beta chain) is given with its context. Its antigen is unidentified. The data belong to a study of T cell responses to AZD1222 COVID-19 vaccine. Study-level results: Clonal diversity may have been underestimated in mostly white British donors.

The ends were cut back, 3 bases at V and 3 bases at J, with 8 bases in the middle. The germline V gene has CDR1 LNHDA and CDR2 SQIVND (reference sequence). The CDR3 consists of 13 residues. Only in-frame clones appear in the TCRdb table, and some are missing; sequencing was by immunoSEQ multiplex PCR. The sample records roughly 130,000 clones, more than 80% being singletons. The source was peripheral blood, collected 28 days after the second dose of the MenACWY control vaccine. The receptor was isolated from an adult who received the MenACWY meningococcal vaccine as a control. This rearrangement joins TRBV19 to TRBJ1-1, with a possible D match to TRBD1 (5 bases). The CDR3 here is CASSIRVDTEAFF. The CDR3 region has the DNA TGTGCCAGTAGTATCAGGGTGGACACTGAAGCTTTCTTT.